Presented here are 5 T cell receptor beta chains from one specimen sequenced in a study of human T cells and chemical hapten exposure. MiXCR, applied by TCRdb to the RACE reads, yields one record per CDR3 protein. The data contain over 70,000 distinct CDR3 sequences, 11% of them seen just once; the ten biggest clones take up 1.6%. The sample's time point: patch test 2, 6 weeks after DPC sensitization. Treatment denoted: therapeutic diphenylcyclopropenone sensitization with weekly scalp DPC. Sequencing used whole blood, obtained in connection with sensitization to the hapten diphenylcyclopropenone (DPC). These receptors all stem from a man between 18 and 35 years old with alopecia areata. Some clones in this sample may be carry-over from other donors' samples.

This clonotype was counted between two and nine times. This rearrangement joins TRBV10-3 to TRBJ2-1; possibly TRBD1 for D (5 bases). V was clipped by 3 bases and J by 4 bases, with 10 bases between them. Germline CDR1 ENHRY, CDR2 SYGVKD. The CDR3 loop spans 14 amino acids. CDR3 coding DNA: TGTGCCATCAGTGACGACAGCTTTTACAATGAGCAGTTCTTC. As protein: CAISDDSFYNEQFF.

This chain connects TRBV2 to TRBJ2-5; D is possibly TRBD1 (6 bases). Trimming removed 4 bases from V and 2 bases from J, with 11 bases in between. The CDR3 is made up of 14 amino acids. Per the germline V gene, CDR1 is SNHLY and CDR2 is FYNNEI. The CDR3, as DNA: TGTGCCAGCAGTGTGAACAGGGATCAAGAGACCCAGTACTTC. It yields the protein CASSVNRDQETQYF.

This clonotype was picked up a small number of times. The rearrangement joins TRBV29-1 to TRBJ1-2; D gene uncertain. Germline V gene data show CDR1 as SQVTM and CDR2 as ANQGSEA. The CDR3 is made up of 14 amino acids. The V end lost 2 bases, the J end lost 0 bases, and 10 bases lay between the germline ends. The DNA for the CDR3 is TGCAGCGTTGAATTTGGCAATACTAACTATGGCTACACCTTC. Its protein product is CSVEFGNTNYGYTF.

This clonotype came up a few times. This rearrangement joins TRBV11-2 to TRBJ2-5; the D is unclear. Germline loops: CDR1 SGHAT, CDR2 FQNNGV. CDR3 length: 12 residues. The V end lost 5 bases, the J end lost 5 bases, and 9 bases lay between the germline ends. The CDR3 sequence is CASSPPKETQYF. CDR3 DNA sequence: TGTGCCAGCAGCCCTCCAAAGGAGACCCAGTACTTC.

This clonotype has ten or more counts. The rearrangement uses TRBV4-3 and TRBJ1-2; tentatively, D is TRBD1 (6 bases). Trimming removed 2 bases at V and 4 bases at J, with 11 bases between. The CDR3 consists of 14 residues. Germline V CDR1 and CDR2: LGHNA, YSLEER. CDR3 bases: TGCGCCAGCAGCCAAACCGGGACAAGCTATGGCTACACCTTC. Translated: CASSQTGTSYGYTF.